Listed here are 14 T cell receptor beta chains from one sample, sequenced in a study of identical twins. TCRdb itself ran the 5' RACE reads through MiXCR, one entry per CDR3 protein. The table shows under 450,000 distinct CDR3 sequences, with about 18% occurring only once. The material sequenced was naive T cells sorted from blood. These receptors all stem from a man aged 45-65 years in good health.

This clonotype turned up a few times. This CDR3 reads CASSTAGQLLSYNEQFF. The CDR3 nucleotides are TGCGCCAGCAGCACCGCGGGACAGTTACTTTCCTACAATGAGCAGTTCTTC. The chain employs TRBV5-1 and TRBJ2-1, with D possibly TRBD1 on 7 matching bases. Trimming removed 4 bases from V and 1 base from J, with 18 bases in between. CDR3 length: 17 amino acids. CDR1 is SGHRS, CDR2 YFSETQ, per germline.

This clonotype was recorded many times. The chain uses TRBV10-3 and TRBJ2-7; 8 positions match TRBD1. Germline V gene lookup returns CDR1 ENHRY and CDR2 SYGVKD. CDR3 length: 15 amino acids. The V and J ends lost 10 bases and 2 bases, in that order; junction bases with no gene match: 13. For the CDR3, the DNA is TGTGCCACCCAGGGGGCGGTAGAACTGCCCTACGAGCAGTACTTC. Translation gives CATQGAVELPYEQYF.

This clonotype was seen once. Germline and junction disagree at one end, which may indicate a read error. The chain employs TRBV10-3 and TRBJ2-7, with D possibly matching TRBD1 (6 bases). The V gene's germline CDR1 is ENHRY and CDR2 SYGVKD. The CDR3 is made up of 18 amino acids. The DNA for the CDR3 is TGTGCCATCAGCTCTAACGGGTTAGAAGCAGGGGCCTCCTACGGGCAGTACTTC. Its translation: CAISSNGLEAGASYGQYF.

This clonotype was recorded at least ten times. The chain links TRBV4-1 to TRBJ1-1, with 8 bases identical to TRBD1. Trimming cost V 1 base and J 1 base; bases outside gene matches: 14. The CDR3 has 19 amino acids. Germline CDR1 and CDR2: MGHRA and YSYEKL. This CDR3 is CASSQGIFRTGTRNTEAFF. In DNA form, the CDR3 reads TGCGCCAGCAGCCAAGGGATTTTCAGGACAGGGACCCGGAACACTGAAGCTTTCTTT.

This clonotype was recorded many times. The gene calls are TRBV10-2 and TRBJ2-2; D not certain. CDR1 is WSHSY and CDR2 is SAAADI in the germline V gene. V was trimmed by 2 bases and J by 0 bases, leaving 7 bases between them. The CDR3 runs to 15 residues. The CDR3, as DNA: TGCGCCAGCAGTGAGAGACCGGCGAACACCGGGGAGCTGTTTTTT. Translation gives CASSERPANTGELFF.

The gene calls are TRBV9 and TRBJ2-2; 9 nucleotides align to TRBD2. Germline V gene sequence: CDR1 SGDLS, CDR2 YYNGEE. This CDR3 comprises 16 residues. J lost 4 bases, V lost 0 bases, and 4 bases had no gene match. The CDR3 reads CASSVGGRARTGELFF. Here the CDR3 DNA reads TGTGCCAGCAGCGTAGGCGGGAGGGCGCGCACCGGGGAGCTGTTTTTT.

This clonotype was counted ten times or more. The chain joins TRBV6-6 to TRBJ1-4, with D unclear. The CDR3 consists of 12 residues. Germline values: CDR1 MNHNY, CDR2 SVGAGI (reference sequence). The V end lost 5 bases, the J end lost 8 bases, and 9 bases lay between the germline ends. CDR3 sequence: CASSNPQEKLFF. CDR3 in DNA: TGTGCCAGCAGTAACCCCCAGGAAAAACTGTTTTTT.

This sequence joins TRBV2 and TRBJ2-7, with 8 bases aligning to TRBD2. Germline V gives CDR1 SNHLY, CDR2 FYNNEI. Germline trimming cut 8 bases from V and 7 bases from J; bases unmatched to any gene: 10. The CDR3 has 13 residues. The CDR3: CASHTSGWGEQYF. CDR3 sequence (DNA): TGTGCCAGCCACACTAGCGGCTGGGGTGAGCAGTACTTC.

This clonotype was counted between two and nine times. V is TRBV6-5 and J is TRBJ2-7; 9 nucleotides agree with TRBD2. V dropped 4 bases and J dropped 6; count of bases not matched to a gene: 19. This CDR3 has 18 residues. The germline CDR1 and CDR2 sequences are MNHEY and SVGAGI. The CDR3 region is CASSSRPGLAFNRVEQYF. The CDR3 nucleotides read TGTGCCAGCAGTTCGCGCCCGGGACTAGCTTTCAACAGGGTCGAGCAGTACTTC.

This clonotype was seen only a few times. The rearrangement links TRBV20-1 to TRBJ2-5; TRBD2 aligns across 13 bases. Germline-derived CDR1 and CDR2 are DFQATT and SNEGSKA (reference sequence). The junction had 4 bases not matched to a gene; V was cut back by 5 bases and J by 4 bases. The CDR3 runs to 14 residues. The CDR3 sequence is CSASGTSGVETQYF. The CDR3 nucleotides read TGCAGTGCTTCCGGGACTAGCGGGGTAGAGACCCAGTACTTC.

This chain links TRBV10-3 with TRBJ2-7; no firm D call. The V and J ends lost 4 bases and 7 bases respectively, with 8 bases between them. This CDR3 region has 11 residues. Germline CDR1 and CDR2: ENHRY and SYGVKD. CDR3 sequence reads: CAISVWREQYF. DNA for the CDR3: TGTGCCATCAGTGTGTGGCGAGAGCAGTACTTC.

Only a few counts were recorded for this clonotype. This chain connects TRBV21-1 to TRBJ2-3; the table's D call TRBD2 went unverified against the DNA. TRBV21-1 is a documented pseudogene. The CDR3 extends over 16 amino acids. Here the CDR3 reads CASSRGLAGIINTQYF. DNA for the CDR3: TGTGCCAGCAGCCGGGGACTAGCGGGAATAATAAATACGCAGTATTTT.

The genes are TRBV15 and TRBJ2-7; 7 nucleotides align to TRBD1. The V and J ends lost 4 bases and 2 bases, in that order; junction bases with no gene match: 5. The CDR3 covers 14 residues. CDR1 is LNHNV and CDR2 is YYDKDF in the germline V gene (reference sequence). DNA for the CDR3: TGTGCCACCAGCAAAGAGACAGGGACCTACGAGCAGTACTTC. Its translation is CATSKETGTYEQYF.

V and J are TRBV25-1 and TRBJ2-2; D may be TRBD2 (5 bases). CDR3 size: 19 residues. Between the trimmed V and J ends, which lost 6 bases and 3 bases, there was a span of 26 bases. Germline V gene sequence: CDR1 MGHDK, CDR2 SYGVNS. The CDR3 region has the DNA TGTGCCAGCAGAGGAGGTGGCAAGGCGGGTCCCTGGGACACCGGGGAGCTGTTTTTT. It specifies CASRGGGKAGPWDTGELFF.